This T cell receptor beta chain was sequenced in a study of T cell changes during pregnancy in multiple sclerosis. CDR3 size: 16 residues. Germline lookup yields CDR1 LGHNT and CDR2 FRNRAP. J lost 7 bases, V lost 4 bases, and 14 bases had no gene match. Generated by immunoSEQ multiplex PCR, the TCRdb table keeps only in-frame clones and is missing some. The sample records roughly 40,000 clones, 92% being singletons. The receptor was derived from a female donor with multiple sclerosis, enrolled in a pregnancy study. V usage is TRBV12-5 and J usage is TRBJ2-5; 8 bases map to TRBD2. Source: CD8+ T cells from peripheral blood mononuclear cells, taken in the first trimester of pregnancy. Here the CDR3 DNA reads TGTGCTAGTGGTTCCCCCAGCGGGGGCCCCCTTGGGACCCAGTACTTC. Translation gives CASGSPSGGPLGTQYF.